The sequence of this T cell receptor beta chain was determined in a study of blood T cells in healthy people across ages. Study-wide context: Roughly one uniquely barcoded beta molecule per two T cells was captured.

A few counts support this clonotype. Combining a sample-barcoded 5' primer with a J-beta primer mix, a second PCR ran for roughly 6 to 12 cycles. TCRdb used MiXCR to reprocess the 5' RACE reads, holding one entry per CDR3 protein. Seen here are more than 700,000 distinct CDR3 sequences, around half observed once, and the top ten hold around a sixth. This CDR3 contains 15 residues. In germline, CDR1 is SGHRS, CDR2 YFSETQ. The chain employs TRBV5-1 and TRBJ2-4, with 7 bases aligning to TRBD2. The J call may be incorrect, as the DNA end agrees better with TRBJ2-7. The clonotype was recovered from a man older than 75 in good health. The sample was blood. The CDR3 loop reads CASRPTGTTDSEQYF. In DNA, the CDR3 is TGCGCCAGCAGACCAACCGGGACTACCGACAGCGAGCAGTACTTC.